A selection of T cell receptor beta chains follows, all from one sample in a study of T cell responses to AZD1222 COVID-19 vaccine. Method: immunoSEQ multiplex PCR; TCRdb's copy keeps in-frame clones and lacks some. The sample comprises roughly 120,000 clones, over 75% of which are singletons, and approximately 10% rests with the top ten. The sample here was peripheral blood, taken on day 0 of AZD1222 vaccination. These receptors were taken from an adult in good health. Both conserved end residues are part of each CDR3. D genes are given only for firm matches. The size of a clone is reported for some rows only, either as once, few or many, or as a class for expanded clones.

j_call,clone_size,v_call,d_call,cdr3_nt,cdr3_aa
TRBJ2-3,once,TRBV18,NA,TGTGCCAGCTCACCATTCGTACCGGGTCCCGATACGCAGTATTTT,CASSPFVPGPDTQYF
TRBJ1-1,NA,TRBV12-3/TRBV12-4,NA,TGTGCCAGCAGAACCGGGACAGAAGCTTTCTTT,CASRTGTEAFF
TRBJ2-5,NA,TRBV6-5,TRBD1,TGTGCCAGCAGCCCCGTCCCAGGGGGACAAGAGACCCAGTACTTC,CASSPVPGGQETQYF
TRBJ2-5,NA,TRBV6-5,NA,TGTGCCAGCAGGTCGGTGGTCCAAGAGACCCAGTACTTC,CASRSVVQETQYF
TRBJ2-7,NA,TRBV2,NA,TGTGCCAGCAGTGAACCCCGGGACTTGTACGAGCAGTACTTC,CASSEPRDLYEQYF
TRBJ2-1,few,TRBV25-1,TRBD2,TGTGCCAGCAGTGAACTTCTGCCTAGCGGGAGTTTAAATGAGCAGTTCTTC,CASSELLPSGSLNEQFF
TRBJ1-2,once,TRBV4-3,TRBD1,TGCGCCAGCAGCCCGTATTACCAGGGGGCGCGGCTCTACTACACCTTC,CASSPYYQGARLYYTF
TRBJ2-4,NA,TRBV25-1,TRBD1,TGTGCCAGCAGTGAGGGACAGGGATATGGGAAAAACATTCAGTACTTC,CASSEGQGYGKNIQYF
TRBJ2-6,NA,TRBV7-8,NA,TGTGCCAGCAGAAGGATTGGGGTCTCTGGGGCCAACGTCCTGACTTTC,CASRRIGVSGANVLTF
TRBJ2-7,NA,TRBV3-1/TRBV3-2,NA,TGTGCCAGCAGCCCCTTAGTCGGAGCCTACGAGCAGTACTTC,CASSPLVGAYEQYF
TRBJ2-1,NA,TRBV9,NA,TGTGCCAGCCCTACAGGCCAGCGGGTATCCAATGAGCAGTTCTTC,CASPTGQRVSNEQFF
TRBJ2-5,NA,TRBV4-3,NA,TGCGCCAGCAGCCAAGATCAGCACGAGACCCAGTACTTC,CASSQDQHETQYF
TRBJ2-2,NA,TRBV5-1,TRBD2,TGCGCCAGCAGCCCGCGACCGGGACTAGCGGGAGGAATGGACACCGGGGAGCTGTTTTTT,CASSPRPGLAGGMDTGELFF
TRBJ1-1,NA,TRBV7-2,NA,TGTGCCAGCAGCTTCTATTCGGCGAACACTGAAGCTTTCTTT,CASSFYSANTEAFF
TRBJ1-4,NA,TRBV5-1,NA,TGCGCCAGCAGCTTAACGCCAGGGGATAATGAAAAACTGTTTTTT,CASSLTPGDNEKLFF
TRBJ2-5,NA,TRBV6-5,NA,TGTGCCAGCAGTTACTCGAGGGGATGGCAAGAGACCCAGTACTTC,CASSYSRGWQETQYF
TRBJ1-1,NA,TRBV5-6,TRBD1,TGTGCCAGCAGCTTGGTCTCCTCAGGGGGTCCTGAAGCTTTCTTT,CASSLVSSGGPEAFF